This T cell receptor (beta chain) was recorded in a study of regulatory T cells in long-lasting Graves disease (dated by TCRdb to the early 2020s). Context from the whole study: Antithyroid drugs had been taken for less than 3 months by newly diagnosed Graves' disease patients. Persistent Graves' disease patients were compared with newly diagnosed Graves' disease patients by peripheral blood TCR sequencing and RNA sequencing. The study took place in China and was registered as a clinical trial. A total of approximately 35 samples underwent TCR sequencing: approximately 13 from persistent and some 20 from newly diagnosed Graves' disease patients. The investigation overall reported the following: As a limitation, the authors acknowledged that the small sample size may reduce accuracy. Patients with persistent disease shared more public clonotypes (about 3,000) than newly diagnosed patients did (966). TRBV28, TRBJ1-2 and TRBJ2-5 were preferentially used in persistent disease, while TRBV20-1 and TRBJ2-1 were favored in newly diagnosed disease. Only peripheral blood was studied, because thyroid tissue, the primary lesion, was inaccessible. Lower TCR Shannon entropy and fewer highly expanded clones were observed in persistent Graves' disease patients than in newly diagnosed patients, which suggested clonal expansion. Sequencing and analysis were restricted to the TCR beta chain.

To prepare the library, multiplex PCR was applied. Sequencing relied on an Illumina HiSeq 4000. CDR3 regions were amplified by Arm-PCR with iRepertoire HTBI primers to construct TCR beta libraries. Before sequencing, the PCR products went through gel purification. Regarding the original processing steps: Gene usage analysis of CDR3 amino acid clonotypes used the 55 to 80 TRBV and some 15 TRBJ segments found across samples. COPE and FqMerger were used to merge the filtered high-quality paired reads into contigs. BLAST was used to align contigs to IMGT TRBV, TRBD and TRBJ reference genes, with CDR3 defined following IMGT. Highly expanded clones were defined as clonotypes with a frequency above 0.1%. Repertoire diversity was measured by Shannon entropy, and V-J evenness by the Gini coefficient. Clonotypes shared by more than one individual were considered public. The public reads were reprocessed in TCRdb via fastp at Q25 and MiXCR, keeping in-frame beta chains. All rows with the same CDR3 protein become a single entry with the most common DNA and genes. For this entry, the V and J calls and clone size follow TCRdb and not the study's own pipeline. The sample table contains roughly 500,000 distinct CDR3 sequences; only one count was recorded for roughly 13% of them. The leading ten clones occupy roughly 9.7% of the sample.

CDR1 and CDR2 are drawn from the germline V gene: SGHRS, YFSETQ. Spanning cysteine to phenylalanine, the CDR3 consists of 13 amino acids. Just the 39-base CDR3 DNA is kept, in frame starting at base 1. Trimming leaves V shorter by 9 bases and J shorter by 4 bases, with the junction holding 7 bases beyond the gene matches. The time point label corresponds to: newly diagnosed GD, antithyroid drugs for less than 3 months. For both TCR sequencing and RNA sequencing, RNA was extracted from PBMCs in TRIzol. Graves' disease was diagnosed according to American Thyroid Association guidelines. Patients for the study were recruited at an endocrinology department in Xi'an, China. Each patient gave approximately 10 milliliters of peripheral blood, collected in an EDTA anticoagulant tube. Ficoll Paque Plus density gradient separation was used to isolate PBMCs, and no further T cell sorting was performed. An Agilent 2100 Bioanalyzer and agarose gel were used to assess RNA quality, and a NanoDrop 2000 was used to measure RNA concentration.

This clonotype came up many times. Its binding antigen is unknown. It has no much larger one-base neighbor in the sample; base qualities were not kept. The sample was also reused in another study, on T cells in Graves' hyperthyroidism and ophthalmopathy. Taken from the second paper: A patient counted as having stable Graves' hyperthyroidism if no progression to ophthalmopathy occurred over 18 months of follow-up. The hyperthyroidism patients were between 18 and 65 years old and newly diagnosed, with a disease duration of less than 2 months. The study excluded patients with uncontrolled infections, other autoimmune diseases, pregnancy or lactation. Diagnoses were based on clinical symptoms, serum thyroxine and TRAb, thyroid ultrasound and orbital computed tomography. The first round of RT-PCR for the TCR CDR3 was performed with the HTBI primer set and the Qiagen OneStep RT-PCR kit. Most expanded thyroid clonotypes (frequency above 0.001) were also found in blood, which suggests that blood repertoires may mirror thyroid immune responses. Ophthalmopathy was separated from stable hyperthyroidism by a 13 V-J signature model, with approximately 86% sensitivity and about 81% specificity obtained in cross-validation and 80%/75% obtained in testing. In validation, the model predicted progression to ophthalmopathy with around 71% sensitivity and roughly 72% specificity, a median of about six months before onset. TCR V-J signatures able to tell the groups apart were searched for in a discovery cohort of 100 patients, of whom 40 to 45 had Graves' ophthalmopathy and roughly 59 had stable Graves' hyperthyroidism. An independent validation cohort of 18 to 20 hyperthyroidism patients and approximately 16 patients who later progressed to ophthalmopathy tested prospective prediction of ophthalmopathy. The roughly 90 discovery patients were divided at random into training and test sets in a 7:3 ratio. In addition, the study compared T-cell repertoires in thyroid tissue and in blood from about six Graves' hyperthyroidism patients. After sampling, hyperthyroidism patients received methimazole starting at 30 mg daily, and ophthalmopathy patients received high-dose intravenous methylprednisolone. The libraries were constructed in a second round of multiplex PCR and then size-selected and purified. Paired-end sequencing of the libraries was performed with 100 bp reads on an Illumina HiSeq2000. SOAPnuke was used to process the raw data, throwing out any read that contained adapters or uncalled bases, had a mean Phred below 15, or lacked an exact constant-primer or identifier match. COPE v1.2.5 was used to merge the high-quality paired reads, and each unique nucleotide sequence was defined as a clonotype. MiTCR v1.1 was used to align clonotypes to the IMGT TRBV, TRBD and TRBJ reference segments. Analysis was restricted to V-J combinations with a frequency above 0.0001, which covered approximately 99% of repertoires. A TCS score was defined as the ratio of F50 (clonal expansion) to E x V (chaos), with BLOSUM62-based TCRdist applied between CDR3 peptides within each V-J. Welch's t-statistics and random forest reduced 450 to 600 V-J features to 13, which were used in a naive Bayes classifier (R e1071). No statistical method was used to set the sample size in advance, and investigators knew the group allocation. TCR Vbeta CDR3 sequencing of 120 to 150 peripheral blood samples (over 40 ophthalmopathy, 75 hyperthyroidism and some 17 progressor patients) is reported in the paper.

The chain employs TRBV5-1 and TRBJ1-1; TRBD1 matches 9 bases in the middle. The sequenced sample was peripheral blood mononuclear cells (PBMCs), obtained at new diagnosis, from a patient treated with antithyroid drugs. The sequence came from a young man with Graves disease. Donor details come from another sample of the same person, matched by shared clones. At the DNA level, the sequence is TGCGCCACCAAGGGACAGGGAGGCACTGAAGCTTTCTTT. Its protein is CATKGQGGTEAFF. Here the CDR3 is joined to the reference TRBV5-1 and TRBJ1-1 genes, and the full variable domain is: KAGVTQTPRYLIKTRGQQVTLSCSPISGHRSVSWYQQTPGQGLQFLFEYFSETQRNKGNFPGRFSGRQFSNSRSEMNVSTLELGDSALYLCATKGQGGTEAFFGQGTRLTVV.